These T cell receptor beta chains were read from a single sample in a study of T cells in Graves' hyperthyroidism and ophthalmopathy. TCRdb called the multiplex PCR reads again in MiXCR, with one record for every CDR3 protein. The table records 350,000 or so distinct CDR3 sequences, 18% of them present only once. The sequenced material came from blood. The receptors stem from a middle-aged woman with Graves' ophthalmopathy. CDR3s include the opening cysteine and the closing phenylalanine or tryptophan. The D gene is left open where the match is weak. The size entry is marked missing in some rows and otherwise reads once, few, many or a size class.

>many|TRBV2|NA|TRBJ1-2
CASSGDEGGPDYGYTF
TGTGCCAGCAGTGGGGACGAGGGGGGGCCTGACTATGGCTACACCTTC
>NA|TRBV20-1|TRBD1|TRBJ1-2
CSAPPGTGDYGYTF
TGCAGTGCGCCGCCGGGGACAGGGGACTATGGCTACACCTTC
>many|TRBV10-3|NA|TRBJ2-7
CAISVNRGGSLNEQYF
TGTGCCATCAGTGTAAACAGGGGGGGTTCTCTGAACGAGCAGTACTTC
>many|TRBV6-1|NA|TRBJ2-2
CASAREGDTGELLF
TGTGCCAGCGCCCGAGAGGGGGACACCGGGGAGCTGCTTTTT
>many|TRBV12-3/TRBV12-4|TRBD1|TRBJ1-5
CASTTGFSNQPQHF
TGTGCCAGTACGACAGGGTTCAGCAATCAGCCCCAGCATTTT
>many|TRBV10-3|NA|TRBJ2-7
CAISESSGADEQYF
TGTGCCATCAGTGAGTCATCAGGGGCGGACGAGCAGTACTTC
>many|TRBV15|TRBD1|TRBJ1-5
CATRGTGNQPQHF
TGTGCCACCAGGGGGACAGGGAATCAGCCCCAGCATTTT
>NA|TRBV6-1|NA|TRBJ2-7
CATREYEQYF
TGTGCCACCCGGGAGTACGAGCAGTACTTC
>many|TRBV10-3|TRBD1|TRBJ2-7
CATGTGESYEQYF
TGTGCCACTGGGACAGGGGAATCCTACGAGCAGTACTTC
>many|TRBV6-1|NA|TRBJ2-2
CASSVVNTGELFF
TGTGCCAGCAGTGTTGTGAACACCGGGGAGCTGTTTTTT
>NA|TRBV7-8|NA|TRBJ2-7
CASSPPRRDEQYF
TGTGCCAGCAGCCCACCCCGAAGGGACGAGCAGTACTTC
>many|TRBV6-4|NA|TRBJ2-2
CAGSGPDTGELFF
TGTGCCGGTTCGGGGCCGGACACCGGGGAGCTGTTTTTT
>NA|TRBV19|NA|TRBJ1-1
CASIPGGVSSTEAFF
TGTGCCAGTATCCCTGGGGGGGTCAGTAGCACTGAAGCTTTCTTT
>many|TRBV15|TRBD2|TRBJ2-3
CATSSGLAVKDTQYF
TGTGCCACCAGCTCGGGACTAGCGGTGAAAGATACGCAGTATTTT
>many|TRBV12-3/TRBV12-4|NA|TRBJ1-2
CASGRASGYGYTF
TGTGCCAGCGGCAGGGCTTCGGGCTATGGCTACACCTTC
>many|TRBV6-5|NA|TRBJ1-5
CASGLRGMSNQPQHF
TGTGCCAGCGGCCTTAGGGGGATGAGCAATCAGCCCCAGCATTTT
>NA|TRBV12-3/TRBV12-4|NA|TRBJ1-1
CASTTGFNTEAFF
TGTGCCAGCACCACAGGATTCAACACTGAAGCTTTCTTT
>many|TRBV27|TRBD1|TRBJ1-5
CASSPQGQNQPQHF
TGTGCCAGCAGTCCGCAGGGACAGAATCAGCCCCAGCATTTT
>many|TRBV3-1|NA|TRBJ1-2
CASSQVQGRDGYTF
TGTGCCAGCAGCCAAGTGCAGGGCAGGGATGGCTACACCTTC
>many|TRBV6-5|NA|TRBJ2-5
CASSPAGGRGETQYF
TGTGCCAGCAGTCCCGCCGGGGGACGCGGAGAGACCCAGTACTTC
>NA|TRBV6-5|NA|TRBJ1-5
CASSYLWTQHF
TGTGCCAGCAGTTACCTGTGGACCCAGCATTTT
>many|TRBV27|NA|TRBJ1-3
CASSLLGGGGNTIYF
TGTGCCAGCAGCCTACTGGGGGGAGGCGGAAACACCATATATTTT
>NA|TRBV4-1|NA|TRBJ2-5
CASSQAAGRGETQYF
TGCGCCAGCAGCCAAGCGGCAGGGAGGGGGGAGACCCAGTACTTC
>many|TRBV30|NA|TRBJ1-3
CAWSGPVTIYF
TGTGCCTGGAGTGGCCCGGTCACCATATATTTT
>many|TRBV25-1|TRBD1|TRBJ1-1
CASSDLGTGGFSDTEAFF
TGTGCCAGCAGTGACTTAGGGACAGGGGGCTTTTCCGACACTGAAGCTTTCTTT
>many|TRBV7-2|TRBD2|TRBJ2-7
CASSLSGLAVSYEQYF
TGTGCCAGCAGCTTAAGCGGACTAGCGGTCTCCTACGAGCAGTACTTC
>NA|TRBV6-5|NA|TRBJ2-7
CASSYSGPNTGELYF
TGTGCCAGCAGTTACTCGGGCCCGAACACCGGGGAGCTGTACTTC
>many|TRBV6-1|TRBD1|TRBJ1-5
CASRGQVSNQPQHF
TGTGCCAGCAGGGGACAGGTGAGCAATCAGCCCCAGCATTTT
>NA|TRBV6-1|NA|TRBJ2-5
CAGGETQYF
TGTGCGGGGGGTGAGACCCAGTACTTC
>few|TRBV6-1|NA|TRBJ2-2
CASSLKTLGSGGELFF
TGTGCCAGCAGTCTAAAAACTCTCGGTTCGGGGGGGGAGCTGTTTTTT
>many|TRBV27|TRBD2|TRBJ2-7
CASSSVGASGSYEQYF
TGTGCCAGCAGTTCCGTGGGAGCTAGCGGATCCTACGAGCAGTACTTC
>many|TRBV19|NA|TRBJ1-2
CASSIGQERDGYTF
TGTGCCAGTAGTATAGGACAGGAACGGGATGGCTACACCTTC
>NA|TRBV12-3/TRBV12-4|NA|TRBJ1-1
CASSLRTQITTEAFF
TGTGCCAGCAGTTTGCGGACACAAATAACCACTGAAGCTTTCTTT
>many|TRBV27|NA|TRBJ2-7
CASSLSSAPPYEQYF
TGTGCCAGCAGTTTATCGAGTGCGCCTCCCTACGAGCAGTACTTC
>NA|TRBV12-3/TRBV12-4|TRBD1|TRBJ1-5
CASSSGTAYTFRNQPQHF
TGTGCCAGCAGTTCGGGGACAGCCTACACGTTTCGCAATCAGCCCCAGCATTTT
>many|TRBV6-5|NA|TRBJ1-1
CASRPGPLAEAFF
TGTGCCAGCAGACCGGGACCATTAGCTGAAGCTTTCTTT
>many|TRBV29-1|NA|TRBJ1-1
CSVEDWRDTEAFF
TGCAGCGTTGAAGATTGGCGGGACACTGAAGCTTTCTTT
>many|TRBV5-5|TRBD1|TRBJ1-1
CASSPRTGKNTEAFF
TGTGCCAGCAGCCCGCGGACAGGGAAGAACACTGAAGCTTTCTTT
>many|TRBV12-3/TRBV12-4|NA|TRBJ2-1
CASSSFGEAYNEQFF
TGTGCCAGCAGTTCCTTTGGGGAAGCCTACAATGAGCAGTTCTTC
>NA|TRBV6-5|TRBD1|TRBJ2-7
CASRYTGTGTYEQYF
TGTGCCAGCAGGTACACCGGGACAGGGACCTACGAGCAGTACTTC
>many|TRBV4-1|TRBD1|TRBJ2-2
CASSQGQGYGELFF
TGCGCCAGCAGCCAAGGACAGGGGTACGGGGAGCTGTTTTTT
>many|TRBV7-8|TRBD2|TRBJ2-5
CASSPSGRAFAETQYF
TGTGCCAGCAGCCCTAGCGGGAGGGCTTTCGCAGAGACCCAGTACTTC
>NA|TRBV24-1|TRBD1|TRBJ2-7
CATSDPHRGRYEQYF
TGTGCCACCAGTGATCCGCACAGGGGCCGCTACGAGCAGTACTTC
>many|TRBV6-5|NA|TRBJ2-1
CASSRGQEQFF
TGTGCCAGCAGTCGGGGCCAGGAGCAGTTCTTC
>once|TRBV3-1|TRBD2|TRBJ2-5
CASSQEGLAVETQYF
TGTGCCAGCAGCCAAGAAGGACTAGCCGTGGAGACCCAGTACTTC
>many|TRBV19|NA|TRBJ2-2
CASIETRNTGELFF
TGTGCCAGTATAGAGACTAGAAACACCGGGGAGCTGTTTTTT
>many|TRBV30|TRBD1|TRBJ1-1
CAWSPGTGLAFF
TGTGCCTGGAGTCCCGGGACAGGGTTGGCTTTCTTT
>many|TRBV6-1|NA|TRBJ1-2
CASEDYGYTF
TGTGCCAGCGAGGACTATGGCTACACCTTC